What follows are 26 T cell receptor beta chains derived from one specimen sequenced in a study of cytomegalovirus exposure and HLA in healthy donors. PCR used 60 Vbeta primers and 13 Jbeta primers. Clones were sequenced by immunoSEQ multiplex PCR, and TCRdb holds only the in-frame ones, with some missing. The data hold around 99,000 clones, with approximately 80% observed a single time. Sequences were obtained from PBMCs. The source is a male donor in good health and CMV-seronegative.

In this sample, this clone turned up a few times. The CDR3 DNA follows: TGTGCTAGTGGTTTTAGTGCAGGGGGGGCCAACGTCCTGACTTTC. Translating it yields CASGFSAGGANVLTF. The chain couples TRBV12-5 to TRBJ2-6, with D maybe TRBD1 (5 bases). The V gene lost 3 bases and the J gene lost 4 bases, with 10 bases spanning the gap. Germline CDR1 and CDR2: LGHNT and FRNRAP. The CDR3 spans 15 residues.

The V call is TRBV5-4, the J call TRBJ2-1; 7 nucleotides align to TRBD2. There are 17 residues in the CDR3. CDR1 SGHNT and CDR2 YYREEE come from the germline V gene (reference sequence). V was clipped by 4 bases and J by 0 bases; unmatched bases: 10. The CDR3 nucleotides read TGTGCCAGCAGCCTGATGACTAGCCTGAGCTCCTACAATGAGCAGTTCTTC. It translates to CASSLMTSLSSYNEQFF.

The chain couples TRBV2 to TRBJ2-5; no firm D call. The CDR3 loop spans 11 amino acids. V lost 8 bases, J lost 3 bases, and 7 bases lay in between. In germline, CDR1 is SNHLY, CDR2 FYNNEI. CDR3 residues: CASREEETQYF. In DNA, the CDR3 is TGTGCCAGCCGAGAGGAAGAGACCCAGTACTTC. The variable domain in full, with the rest retrieved from reference TRBV2 and TRBJ2-5, is EPEVTQTPSHQVTQMGQEVILRCVPISNHLYFYWYRQILGQKVEFLVSFYNNEISEKSEIFDDQFSVERPDGSNFTLKIRSTKLEDSAMYFCASREEETQYFGPGTRLLVL.

The J gene is TRBJ2-2, the V gene TRBV2; 8 positions match TRBD1. Germline CDR1 is SNHLY and CDR2 is FYNNEI. The CDR3 extends over 15 amino acids. V trimming: 6 bases; J trimming: 1 base; junction bases outside the gene matches: 4. CDR3 DNA: TGTGCCAGCAGCGCAGGACAGGGGAACACCGGGGAGCTGTTTTTT. This translates into CASSAGQGNTGELFF. The variable domain in full, completed from reference TRBV2 and TRBJ2-2, reads EPEVTQTPSHQVTQMGQEVILRCVPISNHLYFYWYRQILGQKVEFLVSFYNNEISEKSEIFDDQFSVERPDGSNFTLKIRSTKLEDSAMYFCASSAGQGNTGELFFGEGSRLTVL.

This clone was found a few times. V usage is TRBV29-1 and J usage is TRBJ2-1; D unclear. This CDR3 has 14 residues. The V end lost 7 bases, the J end lost 0 bases, and 13 bases lay between the germline ends. Per germline, CDR1 SQVTM and CDR2 ANQGSEA. CDR3 in amino acids: CSAEPPSSYNEQFF. CDR3 bases: TGCAGCGCCGAGCCTCCGAGCTCCTACAATGAGCAGTTCTTC.

This chain connects TRBV28 to TRBJ1-4; D perhaps matches TRBD1 (6 bases). The V gene's germline CDR1 is MDHEN and CDR2 SYDVKM. Trimming shortened V by 6 bases and J by 7 bases, and 9 bases separated the two germline ends. The CDR3 is 12 residues long. The CDR3 region is CASRRDIEKLFF. The DNA for the CDR3 is TGTGCCAGCAGAAGGGACATTGAAAAACTGTTTTTT.

This rearrangement joins TRBV6-5 to TRBJ1-2, with D possibly being TRBD1 (5 bases). The CDR3 is made up of 13 amino acids. V gave up 2 bases and J gave up 8 bases, with 12 bases separating them. Per germline, CDR1 MNHEY and CDR2 SVGAGI. The CDR3: CASSYGTAGGYTF. For the CDR3, the DNA is TGTGCCAGCAGTTACGGGACCGCGGGGGGCTACACCTTC.

The rearrangement joins TRBV9 to TRBJ2-1, with TRBD2 matching over 9 bases. This CDR3 has 18 residues. Germline-derived CDR1 and CDR2 are SGDLS and YYNGEE. J gave up 6 bases and V 3 bases, and 16 bases lay outside the gene matches. Written as DNA, the CDR3 is TGTGCCAGCAGCGGTGGTGCGGGAGGGCCCCCCGCGAGCAATGAGCAGTTCTTC. Its protein is CASSGGAGGPPASNEQFF.

The gene calls are TRBV2 and TRBJ2-1; 10 bases map to TRBD1. The CDR3 is 16 residues long. Germline V gene sequence: CDR1 SNHLY, CDR2 FYNNEI. The J segment lost 7 bases and the V segment lost 7 bases, leaving 13 bases of the junction unmatched. The CDR3 here is CASKGAGTGDLNEQFF. The CDR3 coding sequence is TGTGCCAGCAAAGGCGCCGGGACAGGGGACCTAAATGAGCAGTTCTTC.

This clone was picked up one time. Here the CDR3 reads CSVDPGTGNTEAFF. In DNA, the CDR3 is TGCAGCGTTGATCCCGGGACAGGGAACACTGAAGCTTTCTTT. The rearrangement uses TRBV29-1 and TRBJ1-1, with 8 nucleotides matching TRBD1. The V gene end was trimmed by 3 bases and the J gene end by 1 base; junction bases not matched to a gene: 4. CDR1 and CDR2 (germline): SQVTM, ANQGSEA. The CDR3 covers 14 residues.

This clone was seen only once. This chain links TRBV6-1 with TRBJ1-1; maybe TRBD1 (5 bases). In germline, CDR1 is MNHNS, CDR2 SASEGT. The CDR3 totals 13 residues. V lost 5 bases to trimming and J lost 5 bases, with 12 bases between them. The CDR3 bases are TGTGCCAGCAGTACGGGGGGACGGACTGAAGCTTTCTTT. Its translation: CASSTGGRTEAFF.

The J gene is TRBJ2-7, the V gene TRBV6-6; D is possibly TRBD2 (5 bases). V lost 2 bases and J lost 7, with 9 bases in between. The CDR3 is made up of 12 amino acids. Germline CDR1 MNHNY, CDR2 SVGAGI (reference sequence). The CDR3, as DNA: TGTGCCAGCAGTTACGCCGACTATGAGCAGTACTTC. The encoded protein is CASSYADYEQYF.

This sequence joins TRBV5-1 and TRBJ1-2, with D hard to call. This CDR3 has 12 amino acids. Germline CDR1 and CDR2: SGHRS and YFSETQ. V was trimmed by 5 bases and J by 0 bases, leaving 5 bases between them. This CDR3 reads CASRYTNYGYTF. The CDR3 region has the DNA TGCGCCAGCAGGTACACTAACTATGGCTACACCTTC.

The chain carries TRBV5-1 and TRBJ2-1, with D uncertain. V dropped 4 bases and J dropped 2 bases, with 19 bases sitting between them. The CDR3 contains 17 residues. CDR1 and CDR2 from the germline V gene are SGHRS and YFSETQ. This CDR3 is CASSPQVSPQTYNEQFF. DNA of the CDR3: TGCGCCAGCAGCCCCCAGGTTTCCCCCCAAACCTACAATGAGCAGTTCTTC.

The genes are TRBV5-4 and TRBJ2-7, with TRBD2 matching over 8 bases. Germline CDR1 and CDR2: SGHNT and YYREEE (reference sequence). The length of the CDR3 is 14 residues. The trim removed 2 bases at V and 3 bases at J, leaving 4 bases unmatched. The CDR3 sequence: CASSFSGNNYEQYF. The DNA of the CDR3 is TGTGCCAGCAGCTTTAGCGGGAACAACTACGAGCAGTACTTC.

CDR3 region: CASGDFKLETQYF. The CDR3 DNA follows: TGCGCCAGCGGGGACTTCAAGCTAGAGACCCAGTACTTC. This chain connects TRBV10-2 to TRBJ2-5, with D perhaps TRBD2 (6 bases). Germline V gene sequence: CDR1 WSHSY, CDR2 SAAADI. The CDR3 sequence is 13 residues long. The V end lost 8 bases, the J end lost 4 bases, and 14 bases lay between the germline ends.

The chain uses TRBV2 and TRBJ2-2; D is undetermined. This CDR3 is 12 amino acids long. Germline CDR1 SNHLY, CDR2 FYNNEI. Trimming took off 5 bases at V and 3 bases at J, with 4 bases between the two ends. Here the CDR3 DNA reads TGTGCCAGCAGTCCGGACACCGGGGAGCTGTTTTTT. It is translated as CASSPDTGELFF.

This clone was counted between two and nine times. V usage is TRBV7-6 and J usage is TRBJ2-7; D might be TRBD1 (6 bases). Trimming cost V 4 bases and J 7 bases, with 17 bases left between them. This CDR3 spans 14 amino acids. Germline CDR1 reads SGHVS; CDR2 reads FNYEAQ. The CDR3 region has the DNA TGTGCCAGCAGCTCCTTCACAGGGCCCTGGGAGCAGTACTTC. Protein sequence: CASSSFTGPWEQYF.

The chain recombines TRBV27 with TRBJ1-1, with a tentative D call TRBD1 (5 bases). Trimming stripped 6 bases from V and 1 base from J, with 18 bases between. Germline CDR1 and CDR2: MNHEY and SMNVEV (reference sequence). The CDR3 contains 16 residues. The CDR3 nucleotides are TGTGCCAGCAGGGGGCCAACGTTTTCTAAGAACACTGAAGCTTTCTTT. Translating it yields CASRGPTFSKNTEAFF.

The rearrangement uses TRBV25-1 and TRBJ1-2, with D uncertain. Germline CDR1 MGHDK, CDR2 SYGVNS. Trimming pared 9 bases from V and 4 bases from J, leaving 12 bases between. The CDR3 loop spans 12 amino acids. The CDR3, as DNA: TGTGCCAGTAGTTCACGGTTCTATGGCTACACCTTC. Translation gives CASSSRFYGYTF.

This clone is a singleton in its sample. The chain has TRBV12-2 and TRBJ2-7; TRBD2 was called by the table and not checked on the DNA. TRBV12-2 is reported as a pseudogene. The CDR3 consists of 17 residues. The CDR3 DNA is TGTGCAAGTCTCCAAAAAGGGAGACGCATGGTCCCGGGCGAGCAGTACTTC. This gives the protein CASLQKGRRMVPGEQYF.

J is TRBJ2-1 and V is TRBV5-1; 16 bases match TRBD2. CDR1 and CDR2 from the germline V gene are SGHRS and YFSETQ. There are 17 residues in the CDR3. The J segment lost 5 bases and the V segment lost 3 bases, leaving 5 bases of the junction unmatched. CDR3 region: CASSWGTSGRVNNEQFF. The CDR3 bases are TGCGCCAGCAGCTGGGGGACTAGCGGGAGGGTTAACAATGAGCAGTTCTTC.

The chain has TRBV9 and TRBJ2-7; 10 positions agree with TRBD2. The J segment lost 5 bases and the V segment lost 0 bases, leaving 11 bases of the junction unmatched. Per germline, CDR1 SGDLS and CDR2 YYNGEE. The CDR3 covers 17 residues. In DNA, the CDR3 is TGTGCCAGCAGCGTAGGTCGGCCGGGACTAGCGAATCACGAGCAGTACTTC. Translated, it gives CASSVGRPGLANHEQYF.

The V and J genes are TRBV19 and TRBJ1-4, with a possible D match to TRBD1 (6 bases). From germline, CDR1 is LNHDA and CDR2 SQIVND (reference sequence). V was shortened by 5 bases and J by 0 bases, with 13 bases between the two germline ends. There are 16 residues in the CDR3. DNA for the CDR3: TGTGCCAGTAGTCCTACAGGGAGAGCAACTAATGAAAAACTGTTTTTT. Translation gives CASSPTGRATNEKLFF. Variable domain in full (rest from reference TRBV19 and TRBJ1-4): DGGITQSPKYLFRKEGQNVTLSCEQNLNHDAMYWYRQDPGQGLRLIYYSQIVNDFQKGDIAEGYSVSREKKESFPLTVTSAQKNPTAFYLCASSPTGRATNEKLFFGSGTQLSVL.

The chain has TRBV11-2 and TRBJ2-7; 9 bases align to TRBD2. From germline, CDR1 is SGHAT and CDR2 FQNNGV. V was pared by 8 bases and J by 3 bases, with 8 bases of the junction left unmatched. The CDR3 contains 14 residues. The CDR3 region has the DNA TGTGCCAGCTACCAGTTGACTAGCGGCTACGAGCAGTACTTC. Translated: CASYQLTSGYEQYF.

Here the CDR3 reads CASSYSRGLVTEAFF. The CDR3 nucleotides read TGTGCCAGCAGCTATAGTAGGGGGCTTGTCACTGAAGCTTTCTTT. The chain links TRBV11-2 to TRBJ1-1, with 7 positions matching TRBD1. The CDR3 is 15 amino acids. With 4 bases clipped from V and 4 bases from J, the junction kept 9 bases outside the gene matches. Germline V lookup: CDR1 SGHAT, CDR2 FQNNGV.